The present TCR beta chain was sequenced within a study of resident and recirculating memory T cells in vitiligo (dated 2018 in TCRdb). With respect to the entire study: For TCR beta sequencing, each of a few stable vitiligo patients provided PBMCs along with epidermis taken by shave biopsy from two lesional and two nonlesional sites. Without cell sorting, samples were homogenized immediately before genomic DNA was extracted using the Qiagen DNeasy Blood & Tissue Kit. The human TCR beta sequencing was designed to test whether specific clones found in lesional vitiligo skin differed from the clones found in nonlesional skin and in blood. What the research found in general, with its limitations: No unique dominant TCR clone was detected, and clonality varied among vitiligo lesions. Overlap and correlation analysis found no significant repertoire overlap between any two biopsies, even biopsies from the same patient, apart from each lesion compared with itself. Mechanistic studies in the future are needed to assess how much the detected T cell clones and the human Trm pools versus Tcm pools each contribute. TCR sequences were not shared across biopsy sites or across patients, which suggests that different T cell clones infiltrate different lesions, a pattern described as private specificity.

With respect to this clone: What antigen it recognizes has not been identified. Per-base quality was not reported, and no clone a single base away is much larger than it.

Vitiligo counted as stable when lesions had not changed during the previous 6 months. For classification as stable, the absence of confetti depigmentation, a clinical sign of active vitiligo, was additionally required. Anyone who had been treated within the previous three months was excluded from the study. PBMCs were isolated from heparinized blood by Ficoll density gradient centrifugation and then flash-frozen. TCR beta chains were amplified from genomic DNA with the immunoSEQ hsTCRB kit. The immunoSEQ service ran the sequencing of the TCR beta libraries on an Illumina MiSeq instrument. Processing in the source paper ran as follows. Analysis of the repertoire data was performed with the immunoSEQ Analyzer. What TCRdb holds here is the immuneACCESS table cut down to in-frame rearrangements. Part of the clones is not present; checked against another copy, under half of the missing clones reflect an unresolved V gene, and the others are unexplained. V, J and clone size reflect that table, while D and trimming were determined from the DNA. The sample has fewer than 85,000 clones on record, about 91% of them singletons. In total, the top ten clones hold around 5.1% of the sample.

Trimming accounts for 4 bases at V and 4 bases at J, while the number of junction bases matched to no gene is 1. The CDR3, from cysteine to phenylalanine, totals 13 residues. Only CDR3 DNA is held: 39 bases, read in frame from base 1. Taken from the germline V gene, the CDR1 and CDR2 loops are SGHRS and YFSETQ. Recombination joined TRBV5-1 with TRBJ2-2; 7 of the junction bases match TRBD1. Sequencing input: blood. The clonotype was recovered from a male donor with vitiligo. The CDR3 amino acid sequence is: CASSRGLTGELFF. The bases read TGCGCCAGCAGCAGGGGGCTCACCGGGGAGCTGTTTTTT. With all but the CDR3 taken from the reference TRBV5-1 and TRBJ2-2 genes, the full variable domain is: KAGVTQTPRYLIKTRGQQVTLSCSPISGHRSVSWYQQTPGQGLQFLFEYFSETQRNKGNFPGRFSGRQFSNSRSEMNVSTLELGDSALYLCASSRGLTGELFFGEGSRLTVL.